These T cell receptor beta chains were read from a single sample in a study of identical twins. TCRdb independently ran MiXCR on the 5' RACE reads; one entry per CDR3 protein. The table has roughly 720,000 distinct CDR3 sequences, roughly 18% seen once; the top ten hold approximately 14%. The sample also formed part of further work on T cells expressing NK-cell markers.

Sequencing used PBMCs. Receptors originate from a woman between 18 and 30 years old in good health. The CDR3 runs from the conserved cysteine through the conserved F or W. Fields, in order: V gene, D gene, clone size, J gene, CDR3 DNA, CDR3 protein. A D gene is named only where the DNA matches it firmly. Some rows mark clone size as missing; the rest say once, few, many or name a class of expanded clone.

TRBV18	NA	NA	TRBJ2-3	TGTGCCAGCTCGGGAACACTTAGGAGGACAGATACGCAGTATTTT	CASSGTLRRTDTQYF
TRBV12-3/TRBV12-4	NA	many	TRBJ2-7	TGTGCCAGCAGTTACGGGAACTACGAGCAGTACTTC	CASSYGNYEQYF
TRBV20-1	TRBD1	few	TRBJ2-1	TGCAGTGCTAGAGATTGGACAGGCGGCAATGAGCAGTTCTTC	CSARDWTGGNEQFF
TRBV12-3/TRBV12-4	TRBD2	NA	TRBJ2-1	TGTGCCAGCAGTTTACCATCTGGACTAGCGGGCTCTAACAATGAGCAGTTCTTC	CASSLPSGLAGSNNEQFF
TRBV30	TRBD2	few	TRBJ2-7	TGTGCCTGGATTGGAGCGGGAGGAGCCTACGAGCAGTACTTC	CAWIGAGGAYEQYF
TRBV6-1	NA	NA	TRBJ2-7	TGTGCCAGCAGGAGAGAAAACTACGCTCCCGGGTGGGAGCAGTACTTC	CASRRENYAPGWEQYF
TRBV20-1	TRBD2	NA	TRBJ2-1	TGCAGTGCCCCGACTGCTAGCGGGAACAATGAGCAGTTCTTC	CSAPTASGNNEQFF
TRBV6-1	NA	few	TRBJ1-1	TGTGCCAGCAGAGAGGGGAAGAACACTGAAGCTTTCTTT	CASREGKNTEAFF
TRBV9	TRBD1	NA	TRBJ1-1	TGTGCCAGCAGCGTAAGGGACAGGGGGCGCGGATCTTTCTTT	CASSVRDRGRGSFF
TRBV7-9	NA	NA	TRBJ2-3	TGTGCCAGCAGCTTAGCGAGCGGCCTCACAGATACGCAGTATTTT	CASSLASGLTDTQYF